This passage covers 32 T cell receptor beta chains from one sample sequenced in a study of regulatory T cells in long-lasting Graves disease. Arm-PCR of CDR3 regions and iRepertoire HTBI primers were the basis on which TCR beta libraries were built. TCRdb called the multiplex PCR reads again in MiXCR, with one record for every CDR3 protein. The data contain around 500,000 distinct CDR3 sequences, less than 25% of them seen just once; the ten biggest clones take up 7.8%. Time point described: persistent/refractory GD, antithyroid drugs over 5 years with positive TRAb. The TCR library was made from RNA that had been extracted from PBMCs in TRIzol. Sequencing used peripheral blood mononuclear cells (PBMCs), obtained when the disease was refractory, from a patient treated with antithyroid drugs. The receptors come from a female donor with Graves disease.

In its sample, this clonotype was seen many times. V gene TRBV20-1 combines with J gene TRBJ2-5; 9 bases match TRBD1. V lost 6 bases to trimming and J lost 4 bases; unmatched junction nucleotides: 6. There are 13 residues in the CDR3. The germline CDR1 and CDR2 sequences are DFQATT and SNEGSKA (reference sequence). CDR3 bases: TGCAGTGCGGACAGGGGTTGGGGAGAGACCCAGTACTTC. Protein product: CSADRGWGETQYF.

For the CDR3, the DNA is TGTGCCACCAGTGATTTGCAGGGGAGCTTGTCAGATACGCAGTATTTT. Amino acids: CATSDLQGSLSDTQYF. The chain uses TRBV24-1 and TRBJ2-3; the D gene is possibly TRBD1 (6 bases). Per the germline V gene, CDR1 is KGHDR and CDR2 is SFDVKD. Trimming shortened V by 0 bases and J by 4 bases, and 13 bases separated the two germline ends. This CDR3 is built from 16 residues.

In its sample, this clonotype was seen many times. The rearrangement uses TRBV28 and TRBJ1-2; D call uncertain. CDR3 length: 12 amino acids. The germline CDR1 and CDR2 sequences are MDHEN and SYDVKM. With 8 bases removed from V and 5 bases from J, the gap between germline ends came to 12 bases. The CDR3 sequence is CASQDGLYGYTF. DNA for the CDR3: TGTGCCAGCCAAGACGGACTTTATGGCTACACCTTC.

This clonotype occurred once. With a much larger clone just one base away, this may be a read error. This sequence joins TRBV12-3 or TRBV12-4 and TRBJ2-2; tentatively, D is TRBD2 (5 bases). CDR3 length equals 15 residues. The germline V and J ends were trimmed by 1 base and 6 bases, with 12 bases remaining between them. CDR3 bases: TGTGCCAGCAGTTTAGGTCCGAGGGCCGCCGGGGAGCTGTTTTTT. Protein sequence: CASSLGPRAAGELFF.

The J gene is TRBJ2-2, the V gene TRBV20-1; maybe TRBD2 (6 bases). Trimming shortened V by 2 bases and J by 2 bases, and 12 bases separated the two germline ends. The CDR3 covers 15 residues. Germline V lookup: CDR1 DFQATT, CDR2 SNEGSKA (reference sequence). CDR3: CSARRDGRNTGELFF. The CDR3 DNA reads as TGCAGTGCTAGACGGGACGGGAGAAACACCGGGGAGCTGTTTTTT.

This clonotype was detected ten times or more. The rearrangement joins TRBV15 to TRBJ1-4; TRBD1 aligns across 7 bases. This CDR3 contains 16 residues. V shed 1 base, J shed 8 bases, and the junction held 10 bases outside the gene matches. The V gene's germline CDR1 is LNHNV and CDR2 YYDKDF (reference sequence). The CDR3 spells CATSRGQTGLSEKLFF. In DNA, the CDR3 is TGTGCCACCAGCAGAGGCCAGACAGGGCTGAGCGAAAAACTGTTTTTT.

This chain uses TRBV20-1 with TRBJ2-2; no clear D. Trimming took 3 bases from V and 4 from J, leaving 6 bases between them. Germline V CDR1 and CDR2: DFQATT, SNEGSKA (reference sequence). The CDR3 loop spans 12 amino acids. CDR3 sequence: CSARSGTGELFF. The CDR3 nucleotides are TGCAGTGCTAGGAGTGGCACCGGGGAGCTGTTTTTT.

In regard to this clonotype: A read error is possible here, since a much larger clone lies one base away. The J gene is TRBJ2-7, the V gene TRBV11-2; 7 nucleotides align to TRBD2. CDR3 size: 14 residues. The germline gives CDR1 SGHAT, CDR2 FQNNGV. The CDR3 reads CTSSTLGGSYEQYF. DNA of the CDR3: TGTACCAGCAGCACCTTGGGAGGGTCCTACGAGCAGTACTTC. Based on the CDR3 plus reference TRBV11-2 and TRBJ2-7, the full variable domain is EAGVAQSPRYKIIEKRQSVAFWCNPISGHATLYWYQQILGQGPKLLIQFQNNGVVDDSQLPKDRFSAERLKGVDSTLKIQPAKLEDSAVYLCTSSTLGGSYEQYFGPGTRLTVT.

V gene TRBV29-1 combines with J gene TRBJ2-7, with a tentative D call TRBD2 (5 bases). Trimming pared 3 bases from V and 5 bases from J, leaving 11 bases between. The CDR3 covers 12 residues. Germline CDR1 is SQVTM and CDR2 is ANQGSEA. CDR3 loop: CSVEPGRDEQYF. For the CDR3, the DNA is TGCAGCGTTGAGCCCGGGCGGGACGAGCAGTACTTC.

This clonotype was detected ten times or more. The chain links TRBV6-1 to TRBJ1-2, with D perhaps TRBD1 (6 bases). The germline V gene has CDR1 MNHNS and CDR2 SASEGT. Trimming took 8 bases from V and 4 from J, leaving 17 bases between them. The CDR3 totals 14 residues. CDR3 bases: TGTGCCAGCCGCCCTCCAGGGGATCTCTATGGCTACACCTTC. Translated: CASRPPGDLYGYTF.

The table lists this clonotype with many counts. The junction departs from the called germline gene at one end, perhaps through a read error. The chain joins TRBV2 to TRBJ1-2; TRBD1 matches 7 bases. The CDR3 has 15 residues. Germline V CDR1 and CDR2: SNHLY, FYNNEI. The CDR3 nucleotides read TGTGCCAGCCGTGACTCAGGGGGACTTGAAGTCGGCTACACCTTC. Protein: CASRDSGGLEVGYTF.

V gene TRBV30 combines with J gene TRBJ2-7, with no clear D. The V gene's germline CDR1 is GTSNPN and CDR2 SVGIG (reference sequence). This CDR3 contains 13 residues. Trimming pared 0 bases from V and 6 bases from J, leaving 12 bases between. The CDR3 loop is CAWSVHWPPEQYF. CDR3 coding DNA: TGTGCCTGGAGTGTACATTGGCCGCCCGAGCAGTACTTC.

This clonotype was found many times. This sequence joins TRBV12-3 or TRBV12-4 and TRBJ2-2; D is undetermined. V was clipped by 6 bases and J by 0 bases, with 11 bases between them. The CDR3 has 15 residues. The CDR3 nucleotides read TGTGCCAGCAGCTTAAAGACGGCGAACACCGGGGAGCTGTTTTTT. Residues: CASSLKTANTGELFF.

Turning to this clonotype: It differs at one base from a far larger clone, so likely a read error. The rearrangement links TRBV6-1 to TRBJ1-1, with TRBD1 as a possible D gene (5 bases). CDR3 length: 13 amino acids. Trimming removed 5 bases at V and 0 bases at J, with 7 bases between. Germline CDR1 and CDR2: MNHNS and SASEGT. CDR3 DNA: TGTGCCAGCAGTATGACAGTGAACACTGAAGCTTTCTTT. Encoded protein: CASSMTVNTEAFF.

At least ten counts were recorded for this clonotype. The J gene is TRBJ2-5, the V gene TRBV7-8; perhaps D is TRBD1 or TRBD2 (5 bases each). The CDR3 covers 16 residues. Germline lookup yields CDR1 SGHVS and CDR2 FQNEAQ. Trimming took 5 bases from V and 4 from J, leaving 20 bases between them. The CDR3 nucleotides are TGTGCCAGCAGCACGGGATTAGCTTTCGGGGCAGAGACCCAGTACTTC. This translates into CASSTGLAFGAETQYF.

The gene calls are TRBV29-1 and TRBJ2-7, with TRBD2 as a possible D gene (5 bases). V shed 3 bases and J shed 3 bases, with 6 bases lying between them. Per germline, CDR1 SQVTM and CDR2 ANQGSEA. This CDR3 has 11 amino acids. CDR3 in DNA: TGCAGCGTTGAGGGAGTCTACGAGCAGTACTTC. Translation gives CSVEGVYEQYF.

This clonotype was recorded a few times. The chain carries TRBV5-1 and TRBJ2-7; D assignment may be TRBD1 or TRBD2 (5 bases each). Deletions cut 4 bases from V and 0 bases from J, with 14 bases between. Per the germline V gene, CDR1 is SGHRS and CDR2 is YFSETQ. CDR3 length: 15 residues. In nucleotides, the CDR3 is TGCGCCAGCAGCCCTCCGGGACGGAGCTCCTACGAGCAGTACTTC. The encoded protein is CASSPPGRSSYEQYF.

This chain links TRBV2 with TRBJ2-1, with 13 bases identical to TRBD2. This CDR3 has 14 amino acids. Germline CDR1 reads SNHLY; CDR2 reads FYNNEI. J was trimmed by 9 bases and V by 6 bases; bases with no gene match: 5. CDR3 bases: TGTGCCAGCAGCGGACTAGCGGGAGTGGTTGAGCAGTTCTTC. Encoded protein: CASSGLAGVVEQFF.

This clonotype was seen at least ten times. The chain uses TRBV11-2 and TRBJ2-7; TRBD2 might be the D (6 bases). V was trimmed by 5 bases and J by 2 bases, leaving 16 bases between them. This CDR3 is built from 15 residues. The V gene's germline CDR1 is SGHAT and CDR2 FQNNGV. CDR3 nucleotides: TGTGCCAGCAGCCGGGAGTCTAGCGAGGCCTACGAGCAGTACTTC. As protein: CASSRESSEAYEQYF.

This clonotype was counted many times. The chain uses TRBV28 and TRBJ2-7; TRBD1 agrees at 8 bases. Trimming took 4 bases from V and 3 from J; bases not matched to a gene: 2. Germline CDR1 and CDR2: MDHEN and SYDVKM. The CDR3 has 13 residues. The CDR3 nucleotides read TGTGCCAGCAGTTCAGGGGGCTTCTACGAGCAGTACTTC. Protein product: CASSSGGFYEQYF.

On this clonotype: With a much larger clone just one base away, this may be a read error. The J gene is TRBJ2-5, the V gene TRBV2, with D perhaps matching TRBD1 or TRBD2 (5 bases each). The V gene lost 6 bases and the J gene lost 0 bases, with 11 bases spanning the gap. The CDR3 length is 14 residues. Germline CDR1 is SNHLY and CDR2 is FYNNEI. CDR3 DNA sequence: TGTGCCAGCAGCCGAGGGACGAACCAAGAGACCCAGTACTTC. It codes for CASSRGTNQETQYF. The full variable domain, completed using reference TRBV2 and TRBJ2-5, is EPEVTQTPSHQVTQMGQEVILRCVPISNHLYFYWYRQILGQKVEFLVSFYNNEISEKSEIFDDQFSVERPDGSNFTLKIRSTKLEDSAMYFCASSRGTNQETQYFGPGTRLLVL.

With regard to this clonotype: A much larger clone lies a single base off, so this may be a read error. The rearrangement uses TRBV11-2 and TRBJ2-7, with TRBD2 matching over 11 bases. V lost 3 bases and J lost 2; bases outside the gene matches: 6. The length of the CDR3 is 16 residues. The germline gives CDR1 SGHAT, CDR2 FQNNGV. Here the CDR3 DNA reads TGTGCCAGCAGCTTGGATAGCGGGAGGGCTGCCTACGAGCAGTACTTC. Protein sequence: CASSLDSGRAAYEQYF.

This clonotype was seen a single time. The chain uses TRBV3-1 and TRBJ2-2; D is uncertain. The V and J ends lost 4 bases and 0 bases respectively, with 12 bases between them. The length of the CDR3 is 16 residues. CDR1 LGHDT and CDR2 YNNKEL come from the germline V gene (reference sequence). In DNA form, the CDR3 reads TGTGCCAGCAGCCCACCGGCGGAACCGAACACCGGGGAGCTGTTTTTT. Protein sequence: CASSPPAEPNTGELFF.

This clonotype was detected many times. This chain joins TRBV20-1 and TRBJ2-5; 8 nucleotides agree with TRBD1. Germline V gene data show CDR1 as DFQATT and CDR2 as SNEGSKA (reference sequence). V was pared by 6 bases and J by 4 bases, with 4 bases of the junction left unmatched. The CDR3 loop spans 12 amino acids. DNA of the CDR3: TGCAGTGCGCGGACAGGGCCAGAGACCCAGTACTTC. This sequence encodes CSARTGPETQYF.

This clonotype was found many times. The chain couples TRBV28 to TRBJ1-6; weak D call: TRBD1 (5 bases). Germline V gene data show CDR1 as MDHEN and CDR2 as SYDVKM. The V gene lost 4 bases and the J gene lost 3 bases, with 13 bases spanning the gap. The CDR3 spans 16 residues. The CDR3 region has the DNA TGTGCCAGCAGTTCCTACGGAGGGGACTATAATTCACCCCTCCACTTT. Encoded protein: CASSSYGGDYNSPLHF.

Remarks on this clonotype: A much larger clone differs from this one at a single base, so this may be a read error. The chain employs TRBV27 and TRBJ1-2; 7 nucleotides align to TRBD1. CDR3 length equals 13 residues. The germline CDR1 and CDR2 sequences are MNHEY and SMNVEV (reference sequence). V was pared by 4 bases and J by 8 bases, with 7 bases of the junction left unmatched. The CDR3 loop reads CASSSEGAEGYTF. The CDR3 nucleotides are TGTGCCAGCAGTTCAGAGGGGGCGGAAGGCTACACCTTC.

This clonotype was picked up many times. The rearrangement uses TRBV6-1 and TRBJ2-7, with 7 positions matching TRBD2. V gave up 6 bases and J gave up 3 bases; unmatched junction bases: 11. The germline gives CDR1 MNHNS, CDR2 SASEGT. There are 15 residues in the CDR3. The DNA of the CDR3 is TGTGCCAGCAGCCCCGACGGGACTACTCTCTACGAGCAGTACTTC. Translated, it gives CASSPDGTTLYEQYF.

This clonotype was picked up a small number of times. The chain employs TRBV7-9 and TRBJ2-7, with 7 nucleotides matching TRBD1. This CDR3 spans 15 amino acids. V dropped 5 bases and J dropped 0; count of bases not matched to a gene: 7. From germline, CDR1 is SEHNR and CDR2 FQNEAQ (reference sequence). CDR3 DNA sequence: TGTGCCAGCAGCGTAGTAGGGACAGCCTCCTACGAGCAGTACTTC. Protein sequence: CASSVVGTASYEQYF. The full variable domain, rest sourced from reference TRBV7-9 and TRBJ2-7, is DTGVSQNPRHKITKRGQNVTFRCDPISEHNRLYWYRQTLGQGPEFLTYFQNEAQLEKSRLLSDRFSAERPKGSFSTLEIQRTEQGDSAMYLCASSVVGTASYEQYFGPGTRLTVT.

This clonotype was counted ten times or more. V usage is TRBV2 and J usage is TRBJ2-7; perhaps D is TRBD1 or TRBD2 (6 bases each). This CDR3 is 12 amino acids long. The V gene's germline CDR1 is SNHLY and CDR2 FYNNEI. V lost 4 bases, J lost 5 bases, and 9 bases lay in between. Written as DNA, the CDR3 is TGTGCCAGCAGTGGAAGGGGGGACGAGCAGTACTTC. As protein: CASSGRGDEQYF.

At least ten counts were recorded for this clonotype. The V and J genes are TRBV12-5 and TRBJ2-2; D could derive from TRBD1 or TRBD2 (5 bases each). This CDR3 is 15 amino acids long. Trimming took 3 bases from V and 4 from J, leaving 12 bases between them. The germline CDR1 and CDR2 sequences are LGHNT and FRNRAP. As DNA, the CDR3 is TGTGCTAGTGGTTTCCTAGCTAGGGGCACCGGGGAGCTGTTTTTT. Amino acids: CASGFLARGTGELFF.

This clonotype has at least ten counts. The chain links TRBV6-5 to TRBJ2-5; unclear D gene. The germline gives CDR1 MNHEY, CDR2 SVGAGI. The V gene lost 2 bases and the J gene lost 1 base, with 5 bases spanning the gap. This CDR3 comprises 13 residues. CDR3 bases: TGTGCCAGCAGTTACGAGTTCCAAGAGACCCAGTACTTC. Its translation is CASSYEFQETQYF.

In this sample, this clonotype turned up many times. This rearrangement joins TRBV28 to TRBJ1-1; D gene uncertain. This CDR3 has 12 residues. Germline CDR1 MDHEN, CDR2 SYDVKM. V lost 3 bases, J lost 4 bases, and 6 bases lay in between. The CDR3 DNA reads as TGTGCCAGCAGTTTGCTCTTCACTGAAGCTTTCTTT. Its protein product is CASSLLFTEAFF. The complete variable domain, with remaining parts taken from reference TRBV28 and TRBJ1-1, reads DVKVTQSSRYLVKRTGEKVFLECVQDMDHENMFWYRQDPGLGLRLIYFSYDVKMKEKGDIPEGYSVSREKKERFSLILESASTNQTSMYLCASSLLFTEAFFGQGTRLTVV.